This TCR beta chain was sequenced for a study of blood T cell repertoires in COVID-19. Across the study: Spain, Italy and the United States supplied samples that represented acute and convalescent COVID-19. From T cells, B-cell-depleted T cells, or PBMCs came the material, which was cDNA or gDNA.

The germline gives CDR1 KGHSH, CDR2 LQKENI. This CDR3 comprises 16 residues. V dropped 4 bases and J dropped 0 bases, with 10 bases sitting between them. Measured with immunoSEQ multiplex PCR; TCRdb has only the in-frame clones, and not every one. The table has just under 30,000 clones, 70% to 90% seen once. The chain carries TRBV18 and TRBJ1-6; D is perhaps TRBD1 (6 bases). The sequencing sample was made of peripheral blood. This TCR was recovered from a human donor with active COVID-19. The donor label of this sample is uncertain. CDR3 loop: CASSLGGSSYNSPLHF. CDR3 DNA sequence: TGTGCCAGCTCACTAGGGGGTAGCTCCTATAATTCACCCCTCCACTTT.